Listed below are T cell receptor beta chains from one sample, sequenced in a study of spatial heterogeneity in lung cancer. Each CDR3 protein gets one entry after TCRdb re-called the 5' RACE reads with MiXCR. The sample shows 82,000 or so distinct CDR3 sequences, around 13% of them seen only once. Sequenced material: PBMCs, taken at surgery. The receptors shown here come from a male donor with early-stage non-small cell lung cancer. Each CDR3 is given with its conserved first and last residue. The order of the fields is CDR3 length, V gene, J gene, CDR3 protein.

21	TRBV7-9	TRBJ2-3	CASSLPLVAGARAISTDTQYF
12	TRBV5-6	TRBJ2-7	CASSFGGGEQYF
13	TRBV12-3/TRBV12-4	TRBJ2-1	CASSLGGQDEQFF
15	TRBV20-1	TRBJ1-3	CSAEGGTPSGNTIYF
12	TRBV12-2	TRBJ2-1	CASRELTNEQFF
13	TRBV5-1	TRBJ2-2	CASSLATDGELFF
11	TRBV29-1	TRBJ1-4	CCGGEGEKLFF
18	TRBV9	TRBJ2-3	CASSVGYGLAGSTDTQYF
14	TRBV3-1	TRBJ1-2	CASSQAVPNYGYTF
14	TRBV20-1	TRBJ2-3	CSARPLPSTDTQYF
15	TRBV9	TRBJ1-1	CASSGTGGDRSEAFF
15	TRBV9	TRBJ2-6	CASSPLGLGANVLTF
13	TRBV11-2	TRBJ1-1	CASSLVRGSEAFF
15	TRBV5-1	TRBJ2-5	CASSPGSAYQETRYF
13	TRBV21-1	TRBJ1-5	CASSKGSGQPQHF
15	TRBV2	TRBJ2-3	CASTTGTPSTDTQYF
17	TRBV20-1	TRBJ2-5	CSASTHNNPGYQETQYF
15	TRBV5-1	TRBJ2-3	CASSLGLKAGDTQYF
14	TRBV3-1	TRBJ1-5	CASSPTGNYQPQHF
17	TRBV7-2	TRBJ2-7	CASSSRVPGYSPYEQYF
15	TRBV20-1	TRBJ1-3	CSARGAGGSGNTIYF
13	TRBV6-1	TRBJ1-2	CASSDRVNYGYTF
14	TRBV19	TRBJ2-1	CASSRIAGLYEQFF
17	TRBV11-2	TRBJ2-2	CASSLFVTGGRTGELFF
14	TRBV5-6	TRBJ2-5	CASSQDRGRGTQYF
14	TRBV5-1	TRBJ2-1	CASSLESSGRVWFF
15	TRBV5-1	TRBJ2-7	CASSLALGNSYEQYF
16	TRBV5-1	TRBJ2-7	CASSSFPGHQLGEQYF
13	TRBV29-1	TRBJ1-2	CSARDFQGDGYTF
13	TRBV5-1	TRBJ2-3	CASSSWDTDTQYF
14	TRBV5-1	TRBJ2-3	CASSLQSGADTQYF
15	TRBV28	TRBJ2-6	CASSLIGSGANVLTF
13	TRBV18	TRBJ2-7	CASSPQGSYEQYF
11	TRBV18	TRBJ1-1	CASSTSLEAFF
14	TRBV5-1	TRBJ1-3	CASYEGNSGNTIYF
14	TRBV5-1	TRBJ1-2	CASSLGTENYGYTF
16	TRBV14	TRBJ1-2	CASSQVGTGLNYGYTF
14	TRBV5-1	TRBJ2-1	CASSSASGRIEQFF
16	TRBV30	TRBJ1-6	CAWSYLERGRNSPLHF
13	TRBV3-1	TRBJ2-3	CASSQDRSGKGYF
13	TRBV28	TRBJ2-1	CASSWGGGNEQFF
11	TRBV29-1	TRBJ1-2	CSGEGSYGYTF
16	TRBV7-3	TRBJ2-2	CASSLQPTDSTGELFF
13	TRBV5-1	TRBJ1-5	CASSRTGDQPQHF
13	TRBV11-3	TRBJ1-1	CASSFSQDSEAFF
15	TRBV18	TRBJ2-5	CASSPSGSRGETQYF
14	TRBV19	TRBJ1-5	CASSIEGARQPQHF
16	TRBV2	TRBJ2-1	CASSREGGTRVNEQFF
12	TRBV12-3/TRBV12-4	TRBJ2-1	CASSYLNNEQFF
11	TRBV12-3/TRBV12-4	TRBJ1-1	CASTDQNEAFF
13	TRBV5-1	TRBJ1-5	CASSYDPNQPQHF
15	TRBV27	TRBJ2-2	CASSPGTFNTGELFF